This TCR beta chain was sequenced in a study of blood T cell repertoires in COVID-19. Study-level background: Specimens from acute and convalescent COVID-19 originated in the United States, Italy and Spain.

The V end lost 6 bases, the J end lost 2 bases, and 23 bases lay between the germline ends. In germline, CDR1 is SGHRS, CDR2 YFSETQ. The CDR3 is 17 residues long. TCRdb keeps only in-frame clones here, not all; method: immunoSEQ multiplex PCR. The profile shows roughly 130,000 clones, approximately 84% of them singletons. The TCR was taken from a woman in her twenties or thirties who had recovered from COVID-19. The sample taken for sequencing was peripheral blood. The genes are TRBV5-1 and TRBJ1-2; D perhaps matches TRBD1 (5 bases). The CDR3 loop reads CASTNGGPGLPNYGYTF. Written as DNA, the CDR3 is TGCGCCAGCACCAATGGAGGTCCGGGACTGCCAAACTATGGCTACACCTTC. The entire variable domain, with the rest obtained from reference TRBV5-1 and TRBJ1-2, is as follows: KAGVTQTPRYLIKTRGQQVTLSCSPISGHRSVSWYQQTPGQGLQFLFEYFSETQRNKGNFPGRFSGRQFSNSRSEMNVSTLELGDSALYLCASTNGGPGLPNYGYTFGSGTRLTVV.